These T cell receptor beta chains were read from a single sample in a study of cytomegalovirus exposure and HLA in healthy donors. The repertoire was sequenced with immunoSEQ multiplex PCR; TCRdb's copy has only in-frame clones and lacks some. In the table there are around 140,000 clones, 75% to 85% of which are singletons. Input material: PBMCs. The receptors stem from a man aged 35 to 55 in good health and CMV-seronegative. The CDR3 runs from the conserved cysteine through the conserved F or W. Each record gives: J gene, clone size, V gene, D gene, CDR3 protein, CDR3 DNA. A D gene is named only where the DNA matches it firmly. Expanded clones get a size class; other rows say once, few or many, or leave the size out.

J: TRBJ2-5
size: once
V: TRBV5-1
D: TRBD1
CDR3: CASSSRQGPVETQYF
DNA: TGCGCCAGCAGCTCACGACAGGGGCCAGTGGAGACCCAGTACTTC

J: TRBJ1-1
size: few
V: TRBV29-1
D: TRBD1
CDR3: CSARTGMVTEAFF
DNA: TGCAGCGCCCGGACAGGGATGGTCACTGAAGCTTTCTTT

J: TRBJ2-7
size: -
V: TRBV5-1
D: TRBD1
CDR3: CASSSEKGAHEQYF
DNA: TGCGCCAGCAGCTCTGAAAAGGGGGCCCACGAGCAGTACTTC

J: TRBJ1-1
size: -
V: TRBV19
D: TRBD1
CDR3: CASSKIDRVNTEAFF
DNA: TGTGCCAGTAGTAAGATCGACAGGGTGAACACTGAAGCTTTCTTT

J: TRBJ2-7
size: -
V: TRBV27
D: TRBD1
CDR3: CASSSLGQAFYEQYF
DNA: TGTGCCAGCAGTTCTCTGGGACAGGCATTCTACGAGCAGTACTTC

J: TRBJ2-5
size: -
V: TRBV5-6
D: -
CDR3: CASSLAWAGQETQYF
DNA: TGTGCCAGCAGCTTGGCCTGGGCAGGGCAAGAGACCCAGTACTTC

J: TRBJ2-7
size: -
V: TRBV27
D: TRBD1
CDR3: CASSRNDRAYEQYF
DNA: TGTGCCAGCAGTCGTAACGACAGGGCCTACGAGCAGTACTTC

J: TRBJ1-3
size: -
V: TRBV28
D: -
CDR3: CASSPDFSGNTIYF
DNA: TGTGCCAGCAGTCCGGACTTCTCTGGAAACACCATATATTTT

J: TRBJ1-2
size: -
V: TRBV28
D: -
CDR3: CASSGYRAVVGYTF
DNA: TGTGCCAGCAGTGGGTACAGGGCGGTAGTTGGCTACACCTTC

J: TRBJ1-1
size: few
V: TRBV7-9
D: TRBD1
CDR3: CASSERQGATTEAFF
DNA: TGTGCCAGCAGCGAACGACAGGGGGCGACGACTGAAGCTTTCTTT

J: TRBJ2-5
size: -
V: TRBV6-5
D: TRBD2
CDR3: CASSSGTSPKETQYF
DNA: TGTGCCAGCAGTTCCGGGACTAGCCCCAAAGAGACCCAGTACTTC

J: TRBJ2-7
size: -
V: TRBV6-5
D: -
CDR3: CASSPTNYEQYF
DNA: TGTGCCAGCAGTCCGACAAACTACGAGCAGTACTTC

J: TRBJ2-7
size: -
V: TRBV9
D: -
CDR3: CASSVEGTGQSPTYEQYF
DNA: TGTGCCAGCAGCGTAGAAGGAACAGGGCAATCCCCTACCTACGAGCAGTACTTC

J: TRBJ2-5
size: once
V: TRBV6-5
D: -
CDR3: CASSYQAGPETQYF
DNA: TGTGCCAGCAGTTACCAGGCAGGTCCTGAGACCCAGTACTTC

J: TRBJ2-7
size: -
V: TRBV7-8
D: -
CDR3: CASSTRLQGYEQYF
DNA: TGTGCCAGCAGCACTCGTCTTCAGGGCTACGAGCAGTACTTC

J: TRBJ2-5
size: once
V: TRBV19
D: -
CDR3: CASSIGGRETQYF
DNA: TGTGCCAGTAGTATCGGGGGAAGGGAGACCCAGTACTTC

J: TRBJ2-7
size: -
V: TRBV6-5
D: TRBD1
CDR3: CASRGTGAGEQYF
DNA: TGTGCCAGCAGGGGGACAGGGGCCGGGGAGCAGTACTTC

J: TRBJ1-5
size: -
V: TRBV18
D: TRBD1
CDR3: CASRKGQGLGQPQHF
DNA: TGTGCCAGCCGCAAGGGACAGGGGCTGGGTCAGCCCCAGCATTTT

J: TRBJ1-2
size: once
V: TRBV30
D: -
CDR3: CAIQGRWGGYTF
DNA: TGTGCCATACAGGGCCGCTGGGGGGGCTACACCTTC

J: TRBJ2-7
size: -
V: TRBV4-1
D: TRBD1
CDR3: CASSQTDGTEAYEQYF
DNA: TGCGCCAGCAGCCAGACAGATGGGACAGAGGCCTACGAGCAGTACTTC

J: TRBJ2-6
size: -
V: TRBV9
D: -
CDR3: CASSAGTLGANVLTF
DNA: TGTGCCAGCAGCGCCGGGACACTCGGGGCCAACGTCCTGACTTTC

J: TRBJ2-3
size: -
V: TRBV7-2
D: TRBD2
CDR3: CASSLLPTSLRTDTQYF
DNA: TGTGCCAGCAGCTTACTCCCGACTAGCCTTCGCACAGATACGCAGTATTTT

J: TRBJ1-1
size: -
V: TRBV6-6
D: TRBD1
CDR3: CASILRGRGTEAFF
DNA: TGTGCCAGCATCCTCAGGGGGAGAGGCACTGAAGCTTTCTTT

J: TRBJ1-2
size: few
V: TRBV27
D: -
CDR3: CASSRGTNYGYTF
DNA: TGTGCCAGCAGTAGGGGGACTAACTATGGCTACACCTTC

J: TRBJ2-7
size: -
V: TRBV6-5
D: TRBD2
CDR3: CASRDRAGIAYEQYF
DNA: TGTGCCAGCAGGGACCGAGCGGGGATTGCCTACGAGCAGTACTTC